Sequencing of this TCR beta chain was carried out in a study of cytomegalovirus exposure and HLA in healthy donors. Study-level background: Early release data held 85 million to 95 million unique TCRs from HLA-typed donors.

Donors sampled were nominally healthy, though unrecorded immune exposures were likely. The PCR used 60 Vbeta and 13 Jbeta primers. Profiling relied on immunoSEQ multiplex PCR, and the TCRdb table lists in-frame clones only, not all of them. The data contain 150,000 to 200,000 clones, 80% of them singletons. Germline V gene lookup returns CDR1 MNHEY and CDR2 SVGAGI. The V and J ends lost 5 bases and 3 bases respectively, with 8 bases between them. The CDR3 consists of 12 residues. The chain couples TRBV6-5 to TRBJ2-7; D is unresolved. Sequenced: PBMCs. This TCR derives from a woman aged 25 to 45 in good health and CMV-seronegative. The CDR3 DNA sequence: TGTGCCAGCAGTAGCCGCGGCTACGAGCAGTACTTC. Translated, it gives CASSSRGYEQYF.